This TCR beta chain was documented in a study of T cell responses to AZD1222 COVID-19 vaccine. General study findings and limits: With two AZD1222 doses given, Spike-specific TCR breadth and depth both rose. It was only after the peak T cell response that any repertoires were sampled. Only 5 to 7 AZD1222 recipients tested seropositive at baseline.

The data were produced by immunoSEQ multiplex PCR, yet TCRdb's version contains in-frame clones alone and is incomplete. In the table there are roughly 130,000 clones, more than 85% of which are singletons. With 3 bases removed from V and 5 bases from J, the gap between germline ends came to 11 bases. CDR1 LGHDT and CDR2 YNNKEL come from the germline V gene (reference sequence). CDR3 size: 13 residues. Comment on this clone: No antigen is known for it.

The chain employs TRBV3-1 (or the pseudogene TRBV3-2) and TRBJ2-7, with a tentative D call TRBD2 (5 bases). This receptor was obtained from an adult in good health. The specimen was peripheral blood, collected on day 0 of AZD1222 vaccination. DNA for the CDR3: TGTGCCAGCAGCCAGAGGCGAGCGGACGAGCAGTACTTC. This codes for CASSQRRADEQYF.